These 27 T cell receptor beta chains were sequenced from one sample in a study of T cells in localized non-small cell lung cancer. Sequenced by immunoSEQ multiplex PCR; TCRdb stores in-frame clones only, minus some. The table shows approximately 1,100 clones, with about 40% occurring only once. The source material was normal lung tissue next to the tumor, sampled before any cancer treatment. The receptors come from a man aged 40-75 years with stage III lung adenocarcinoma.

V usage is TRBV28 and J usage is TRBJ2-3, with TRBD1 matching 10 bases. Germline-derived CDR1 and CDR2 are MDHEN and SYDVKM. The CDR3 runs to 13 residues. The V gene end was trimmed by 8 bases and the J gene end by 1 base; junction bases not matched to a gene: 0. In DNA, the CDR3 is TGTGCCAGCGGGACAGGGGGCACAGATACGCAGTATTTT. Its protein is CASGTGGTDTQYF.

Only a few counts were recorded for this clone. The chain joins TRBV11-3 to TRBJ1-1, with D tentatively TRBD1 (5 bases). Trimming took off 5 bases at V and 0 bases at J, with 10 bases between the two ends. This CDR3 spans 14 amino acids. Germline assignment: CDR1 SGHNT and CDR2 YENEEA. The CDR3 DNA sequence: TGTGCCAGCAGCCCACAGGTTTTGAACACTGAAGCTTTCTTT. Protein: CASSPQVLNTEAFF.

The rearrangement joins TRBV6-8 to TRBJ2-7, with TRBD1 as a possible D gene (6 bases). There are 17 residues in the CDR3. Trimming took 5 bases from V and 4 from J, leaving 24 bases between them. The V gene's germline CDR1 is MNHGY and CDR2 SAAAGT. As DNA, the CDR3 is TGTGCCAGCAGTCATCGCTACAGGGCTGTTGGTGGTTACGAGCAGTACTTC. Protein product: CASSHRYRAVGGYEQYF.

This clone occurred a few times. The rearrangement uses TRBV6-8 and TRBJ1-2; D gene ambiguous. The length of the CDR3 is 12 residues. The germline V gene has CDR1 MNHGY and CDR2 SAAAGT. Trimming shortened V by 2 bases and J by 11 bases, and 12 bases separated the two germline ends. This CDR3 is CASSYNLQEYTF. CDR3 bases: TGTGCCAGCAGTTACAATTTGCAGGAATACACCTTC.

Only a few counts were recorded for this clone. This chain connects TRBV6-8 to TRBJ2-3; TRBD2 might be the D (6 bases). This CDR3 is built from 17 residues. The germline CDR1 and CDR2 sequences are MNHGY and SAAAGT. V lost 6 bases, J lost 9 bases, and 28 bases lay in between. The CDR3 region has the DNA TGTGCCAGCAGACCCTGGAAGGATGGGGACTTCTCGAGGACGCAGTATTTT. This sequence encodes CASRPWKDGDFSRTQYF.

This clone was seen a handful of times. V gene TRBV9 combines with J gene TRBJ1-4; TRBD1 is a possible D gene (5 bases). V was pared by 5 bases and J by 6 bases, with 8 bases between. Germline loops: CDR1 SGDLS, CDR2 YYNGEE. This CDR3 spans 12 amino acids. CDR3 loop: CASRARDEKLFF. The CDR3 DNA reads TGTGCCAGCAGGGCCAGGGATGAAAAACTGTTTTTT.

The chain employs TRBV12-2 and TRBJ2-7; the table assigns TRBD2, which was not confirmed against the DNA. TRBV12-2 is a pseudogene locus. The CDR3 is 15 residues long. CDR3 in DNA: TGTGCCTCCCTGGTGGGGGGGATCTTGTCCTACGAGCAGTACTTC. It translates to CASLVGGILSYEQYF.

This clone has a handful of counts. The CDR3 DNA reads TGTGCCAGCAGCCCCAACCCAGGGGGGACAGAGACCCAGTACTTC. Its protein is CASSPNPGGTETQYF. This chain links TRBV11-3 with TRBJ2-5; TRBD1 is a possible D gene (7 bases). CDR1 SGHNT and CDR2 YENEEA come from the germline V gene. The CDR3 contains 15 residues. V dropped 5 bases and J dropped 4 bases, with 17 bases sitting between them.

J is TRBJ2-3 and V is TRBV9; possible D gene TRBD1, 6 bases. V was shortened by 5 bases and J by 4 bases, with 14 bases between the two germline ends. Germline V gives CDR1 SGDLS, CDR2 YYNGEE. The CDR3 totals 14 residues. CDR3 region: CASSDAGVADTQYF. The CDR3, as DNA: TGTGCCAGCAGTGATGCAGGGGTCGCAGATACGCAGTATTTT.

This chain uses TRBV30 with TRBJ1-1; maybe TRBD1 (5 bases). This CDR3 has 14 amino acids. The V end was cut by 3 bases, the J end by 4 bases, with 15 bases between. Germline V lookup: CDR1 GTSNPN, CDR2 SVGIG (reference sequence). The CDR3 region is CAWSRVGVGTEAFF. The CDR3 coding sequence is TGTGCCTGGAGCAGGGTGGGGGTCGGCACTGAAGCTTTCTTT.

This chain joins TRBV6-8 and TRBJ2-7; perhaps D is TRBD1 or TRBD2 (5 bases each). Germline CDR1 MNHGY, CDR2 SAAAGT. This CDR3 has 15 amino acids. The V end lost 2 bases, the J end lost 2 bases, and 13 bases lay between the germline ends. CDR3 region: CASSYRGQGTYEQYF. CDR3 in DNA: TGTGCCAGCAGTTACAGAGGGCAGGGAACCTACGAGCAGTACTTC.

In this sample, this clone turned up a few times. The rearrangement links TRBV9 to TRBJ2-2; D is undetermined. Trimming removed 4 bases from V and 3 bases from J, with 13 bases in between. CDR1 and CDR2 (germline): SGDLS, YYNGEE. The CDR3 is 15 amino acids. In DNA form, the CDR3 reads TGTGCCAGCAGCTTAGGCAGGAGAGACACCGGGGAGCTGTTTTTT. Translated: CASSLGRRDTGELFF.

This clone was counted a few times. The V call is TRBV12-5, the J call TRBJ2-2; 7 nucleotides align to TRBD1. Per germline, CDR1 LGHNT and CDR2 FRNRAP. This CDR3 is built from 14 residues. CDR3 residues: CATSTGDLTGELFF. CDR3 nucleotides: TGTGCCACCTCTACAGGGGACCTTACCGGGGAGCTGTTTTTT.

This clone was observed a handful of times. The V and J genes are TRBV4-1 and TRBJ1-1; no definite D call. This CDR3 has 13 amino acids. CDR1 MGHRA and CDR2 YSYEKL come from the germline V gene. The V end was cut by 6 bases, the J end by 0 bases, with 8 bases between. The chain's CDR3 is CASRNDMNTEAFF. CDR3 DNA: TGCGCCAGCAGAAACGACATGAACACTGAAGCTTTCTTT.

By frequency in the sample, this clone is medium-sized. The chain combines TRBV6-8 with TRBJ2-1, with unresolved D. Between the trimmed V and J ends, which lost 6 bases and 0 bases, there was a span of 15 bases. Germline CDR1 and CDR2: MNHGY and SAAAGT. The CDR3 loop spans 16 amino acids. CDR3 sequence reads: CASSPHMGSSYNEQFF. The DNA for the CDR3 is TGTGCCAGCAGCCCCCATATGGGAAGCTCCTACAATGAGCAGTTCTTC.

The J gene is TRBJ1-6, the V gene TRBV30, with TRBD1 matching over 10 bases. The CDR3 consists of 17 residues. J was trimmed by 4 bases and V by 2 bases; bases with no gene match: 8. The germline CDR1 and CDR2 sequences are GTSNPN and SVGIG (reference sequence). The CDR3 DNA reads TGTGCCTGGAGTCCAAGGACAGGGGGGTTTTATAATTCACCCCTCCACTTT. It encodes CAWSPRTGGFYNSPLHF.

The sample holds one count of this clone. This sequence joins TRBV19 and TRBJ2-1, with D possibly being TRBD1 (6 bases). The germline CDR1 and CDR2 sequences are LNHDA and SQIVND (reference sequence). This CDR3 has 14 amino acids. V dropped 3 bases and J dropped 8 bases, with 14 bases sitting between them. The CDR3 DNA reads TGTGCCAGTAGTATCGGGGTAAACAGGGATGAGCAGTTCTTC. It encodes CASSIGVNRDEQFF.

The genes are TRBV28 and TRBJ1-2, with 7 bases matching TRBD1. The CDR3 sequence is 13 residues long. CDR1 and CDR2 (germline): MDHEN, SYDVKM. The V gene end was trimmed by 6 bases and the J gene end by 6 bases; junction bases not matched to a gene: 7. CDR3 in DNA: TGTGCCAGCAGATCCAGGGGGTTGGATGGCTACACCTTC. Protein: CASRSRGLDGYTF.

The chain carries TRBV6-7 and TRBJ2-2; 8 nucleotides line up with TRBD1. TRBV6-7 is sorted into the ORF group, with uncertain function. The length of the CDR3 is 16 residues. V lost 5 bases, J lost 1 base, and 6 bases stayed unmatched. The CDR3 DNA follows: TGTGCCAGCAGTGGACAGGGACGTGAGAACACCGGGGAGCTGTTTTTT. Protein sequence: CASSGQGRENTGELFF.

This clone came up a few times. The rearrangement links TRBV11-3 to TRBJ1-1, with D uncertain. This CDR3 has 15 residues. Germline lookup yields CDR1 SGHNT and CDR2 YENEEA. The V gene lost 3 bases and the J gene lost 1 base, with 12 bases spanning the gap. CDR3 DNA: TGTGCCAGCAGCTTTTATAGGTCGGGGAACACTGAAGCTTTCTTT. This sequence encodes CASSFYRSGNTEAFF.

CDR3 bases: TGTGCCAGCAGCTTAGATCCAGGGGGTAATGAAAAACTGTTTTTT. The encoded protein is CASSLDPGGNEKLFF. J is TRBJ1-4 and V is TRBV11-3; 7 positions match TRBD1. Germline V gene lookup returns CDR1 SGHNT and CDR2 YENEEA. The CDR3 totals 15 residues. With 0 bases clipped from V and 4 bases from J, the junction kept 2 bases outside the gene matches.

By its share, this clone is large. The chain has TRBV19 and TRBJ2-7; 7 positions agree with TRBD1. This CDR3 spans 14 amino acids. Germline values: CDR1 LNHDA, CDR2 SQIVND (reference sequence). V shed 6 bases and J 3 bases; nucleotides not matched to a gene: 8. The CDR3 region is CASSLGQLSYEQYF. CDR3 nucleotide sequence: TGTGCCAGTAGCCTGGGACAGTTGAGCTACGAGCAGTACTTC.

In this sample, this clone turned up a few times. CDR3 coding DNA: TGTGCCAGCAGTTTGAACCGGGACGCGAACACTGAAGCTTTCTTT. Its protein product is CASSLNRDANTEAFF. The V call is TRBV6-8, the J call TRBJ1-1, with D possibly being TRBD1 (5 bases). Germline V gives CDR1 MNHGY, CDR2 SAAAGT. CDR3 length: 15 residues. The germline V and J ends were trimmed by 4 bases and 1 base, with 13 bases remaining between them.

The rearrangement joins TRBV30 to TRBJ1-3; D gene unclear. The V and J ends lost 3 bases and 5 bases respectively, with 5 bases between them. Germline CDR1 and CDR2: GTSNPN and SVGIG (reference sequence). This CDR3 comprises 11 residues. The CDR3 nucleotides are TGTGCCTGGAGCGGACGAAACACCATATATTTT. Protein product: CAWSGRNTIYF.

This clone turned up a few times. Other DNA sequences in this sample translate to the same CDR3. The chain couples TRBV19 to TRBJ1-5; the match to TRBD1 covers 7 bases. V lost 3 bases to trimming and J lost 0 bases; unmatched junction nucleotides: 2. This CDR3 region has 15 residues. Germline CDR1 LNHDA, CDR2 SQIVND (reference sequence). Here the CDR3 reads CASSIGTASNQPQHF. CDR3 bases: TGTGCCAGTAGTATCGGGACAGCTAGCAATCAGCCCCAGCATTTT.

The chain uses TRBV18 and TRBJ1-1; no firm D call. Germline assignment: CDR1 KGHSH and CDR2 LQKENI. The V end was cut by 3 bases, the J end by 5 bases, with 16 bases between. This CDR3 contains 15 residues. For the CDR3, the DNA is TGTGCCAGCTCACCCCTCGGGGTCCAGGAGACTGAAGCTTTCTTT. The encoded protein is CASSPLGVQETEAFF.

The chain links TRBV6-7 to TRBJ1-4, with D possibly TRBD1 on 5 matching bases. Being an ORF, TRBV6-7 has a function that is uncertain. V shed 6 bases and J shed 8 bases, with 7 bases lying between them. This CDR3 has 11 residues. Here the CDR3 DNA reads TGTGCCAGCAGCCAGGGAGAAAAACTGTTTTTT. Its protein product is CASSQGEKLFF.